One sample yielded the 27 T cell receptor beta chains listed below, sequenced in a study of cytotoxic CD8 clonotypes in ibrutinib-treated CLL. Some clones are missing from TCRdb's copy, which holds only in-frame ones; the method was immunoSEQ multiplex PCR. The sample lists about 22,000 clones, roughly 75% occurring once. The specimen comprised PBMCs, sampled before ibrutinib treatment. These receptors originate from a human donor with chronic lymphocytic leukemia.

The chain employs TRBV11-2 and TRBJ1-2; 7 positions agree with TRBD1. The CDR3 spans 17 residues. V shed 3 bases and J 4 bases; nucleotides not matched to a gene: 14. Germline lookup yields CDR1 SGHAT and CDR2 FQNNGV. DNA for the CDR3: TGTGCCAGCAGCTTTTGGGAAGGGGGCGCGAGGGGCTATGGCTACACCTTC. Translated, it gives CASSFWEGGARGYGYTF.

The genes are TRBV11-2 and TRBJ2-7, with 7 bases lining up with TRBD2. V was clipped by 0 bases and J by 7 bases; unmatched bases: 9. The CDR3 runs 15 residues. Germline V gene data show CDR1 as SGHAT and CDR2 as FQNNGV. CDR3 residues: CASSLELAGAGEQYF. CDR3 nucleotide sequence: TGTGCCAGCAGCTTAGAGTTGGCGGGAGCGGGTGAGCAGTACTTC.

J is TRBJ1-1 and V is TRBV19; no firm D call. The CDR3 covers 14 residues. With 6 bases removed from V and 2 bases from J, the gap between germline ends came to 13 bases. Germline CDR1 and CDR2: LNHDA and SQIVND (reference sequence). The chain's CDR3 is CASRDSRVNTEAFF. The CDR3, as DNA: TGTGCCAGTAGAGATTCGAGGGTTAACACTGAAGCTTTCTTT. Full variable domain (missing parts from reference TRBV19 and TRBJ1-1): DGGITQSPKYLFRKEGQNVTLSCEQNLNHDAMYWYRQDPGQGLRLIYYSQIVNDFQKGDIAEGYSVSREKKESFPLTVTSAQKNPTAFYLCASRDSRVNTEAFFGQGTRLTVV.

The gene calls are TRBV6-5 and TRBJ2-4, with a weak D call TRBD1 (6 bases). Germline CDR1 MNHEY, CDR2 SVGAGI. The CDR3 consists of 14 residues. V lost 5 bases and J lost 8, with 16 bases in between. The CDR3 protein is CASSALERGYIQYF. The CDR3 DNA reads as TGTGCCAGCAGTGCCCTTGAAAGGGGGTACATTCAGTACTTC.

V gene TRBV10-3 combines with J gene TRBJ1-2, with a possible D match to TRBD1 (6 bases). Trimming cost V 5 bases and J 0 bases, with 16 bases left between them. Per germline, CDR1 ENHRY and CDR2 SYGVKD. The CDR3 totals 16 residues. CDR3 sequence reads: CAISSRTASTNYGYTF. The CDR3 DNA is TGTGCCATCAGTTCGAGGACAGCAAGCACTAACTATGGCTACACCTTC.

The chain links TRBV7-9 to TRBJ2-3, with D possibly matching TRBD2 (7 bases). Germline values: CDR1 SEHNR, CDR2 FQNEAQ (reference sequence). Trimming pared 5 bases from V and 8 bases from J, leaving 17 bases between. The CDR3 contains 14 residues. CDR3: CASSPGGGSITQYF. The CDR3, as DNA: TGTGCCAGCAGCCCGGGGGGCGGATCCATTACGCAGTATTTT.

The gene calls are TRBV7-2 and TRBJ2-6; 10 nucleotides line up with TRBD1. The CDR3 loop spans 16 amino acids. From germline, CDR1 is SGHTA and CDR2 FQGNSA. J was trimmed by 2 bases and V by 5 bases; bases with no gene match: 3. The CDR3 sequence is CASSPTGGAGANVLTF. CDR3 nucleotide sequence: TGTGCCAGCAGCCCGACAGGGGGCGCTGGGGCCAACGTCCTGACTTTC.

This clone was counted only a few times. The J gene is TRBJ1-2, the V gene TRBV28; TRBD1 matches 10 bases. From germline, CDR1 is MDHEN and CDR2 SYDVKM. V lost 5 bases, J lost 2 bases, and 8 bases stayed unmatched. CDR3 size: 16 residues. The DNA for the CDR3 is TGTGCCAGCAGTCCCATTGGGACAGGGGCCAACTATGGCTACACCTTC. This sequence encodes CASSPIGTGANYGYTF.

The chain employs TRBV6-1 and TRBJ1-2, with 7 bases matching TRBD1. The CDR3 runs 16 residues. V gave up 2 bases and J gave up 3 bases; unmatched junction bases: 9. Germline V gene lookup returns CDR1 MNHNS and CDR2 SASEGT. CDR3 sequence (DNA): TGTGCCAGCAGTGAAAGGGGGCCGGAACGACACTATGGCTACACCTTC. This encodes CASSERGPERHYGYTF.

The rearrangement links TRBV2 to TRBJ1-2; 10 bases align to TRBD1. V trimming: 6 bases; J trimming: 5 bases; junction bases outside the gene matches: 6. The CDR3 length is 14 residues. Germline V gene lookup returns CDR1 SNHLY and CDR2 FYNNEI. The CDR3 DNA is TGTGCCAGCAGAGCGGGACAGGGGATGTATGGCTACACCTTC. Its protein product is CASRAGQGMYGYTF.

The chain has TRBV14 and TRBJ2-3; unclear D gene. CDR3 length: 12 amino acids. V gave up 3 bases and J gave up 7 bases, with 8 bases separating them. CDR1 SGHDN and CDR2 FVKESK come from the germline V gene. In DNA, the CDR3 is TGTGCCAGCAGCCAGCCTTTACATACGCAGTATTTT. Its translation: CASSQPLHTQYF.

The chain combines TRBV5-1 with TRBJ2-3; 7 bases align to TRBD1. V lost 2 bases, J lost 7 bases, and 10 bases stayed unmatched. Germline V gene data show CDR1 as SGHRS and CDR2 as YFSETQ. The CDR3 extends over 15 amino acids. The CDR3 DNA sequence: TGCGCCAGCAGCTTCGACAGGGCGATGACAAATACGCAGTATTTT. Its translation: CASSFDRAMTNTQYF.

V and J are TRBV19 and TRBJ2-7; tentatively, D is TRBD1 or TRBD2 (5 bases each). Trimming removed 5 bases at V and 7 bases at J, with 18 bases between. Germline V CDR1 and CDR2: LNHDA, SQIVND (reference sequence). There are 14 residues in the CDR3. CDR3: CASSGAGSTWEQYF. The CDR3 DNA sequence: TGTGCCAGTAGTGGGGCAGGGAGTACGTGGGAGCAGTACTTC.

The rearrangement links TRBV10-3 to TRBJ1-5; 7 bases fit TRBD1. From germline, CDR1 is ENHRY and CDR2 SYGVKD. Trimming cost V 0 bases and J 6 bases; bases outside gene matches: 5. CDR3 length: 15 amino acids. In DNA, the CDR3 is TGTGCCATCAGTGAGTCACAGGGGAGGGTTCAGCCCCAGCATTTT. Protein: CAISESQGRVQPQHF.

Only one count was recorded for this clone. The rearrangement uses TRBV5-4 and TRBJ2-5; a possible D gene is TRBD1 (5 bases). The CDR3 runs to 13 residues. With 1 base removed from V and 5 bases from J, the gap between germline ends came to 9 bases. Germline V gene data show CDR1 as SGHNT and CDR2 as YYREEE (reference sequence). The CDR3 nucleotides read TGTGCCAGCAGCTTGCAGGGTGGGGAGACCCAGTACTTC. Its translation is CASSLQGGETQYF. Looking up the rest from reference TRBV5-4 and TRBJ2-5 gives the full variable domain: ETGVTQSPTHLIKTRGQQVTLRCSSQSGHNTVSWYQQALGQGPQFIFQYYREEENGRGNFPPRFSGLQFPNYSSELNVNALELDDSALYLCASSLQGGETQYFGPGTRLLVL.

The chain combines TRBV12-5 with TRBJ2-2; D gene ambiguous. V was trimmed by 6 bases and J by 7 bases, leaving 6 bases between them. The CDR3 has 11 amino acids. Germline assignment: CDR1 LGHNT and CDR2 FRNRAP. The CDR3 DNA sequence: TGTGCTAGTGGGGAGTTCGGGGAGCTGTTTTTT. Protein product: CASGEFGELFF.

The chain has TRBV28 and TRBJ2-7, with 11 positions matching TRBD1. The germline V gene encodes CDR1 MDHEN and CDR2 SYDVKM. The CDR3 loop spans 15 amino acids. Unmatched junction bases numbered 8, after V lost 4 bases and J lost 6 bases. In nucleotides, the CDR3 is TGTGCCAGCAGTTCCGGGACAGGGGGGGTATTCGAGCAGTACTTC. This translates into CASSSGTGGVFEQYF.

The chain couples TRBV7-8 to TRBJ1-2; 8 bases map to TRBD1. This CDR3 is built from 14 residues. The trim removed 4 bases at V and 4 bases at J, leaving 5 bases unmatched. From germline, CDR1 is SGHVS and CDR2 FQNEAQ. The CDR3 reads CASSSTGVGYGYTF. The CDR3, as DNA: TGTGCCAGCAGCTCGACAGGGGTGGGCTATGGCTACACCTTC.

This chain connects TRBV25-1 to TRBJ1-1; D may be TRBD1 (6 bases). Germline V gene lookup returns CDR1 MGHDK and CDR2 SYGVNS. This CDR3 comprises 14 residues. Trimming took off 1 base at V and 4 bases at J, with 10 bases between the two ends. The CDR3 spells CASSESTGLTEAFF. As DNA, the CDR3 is TGTGCCAGCAGTGAATCGACAGGACTCACTGAAGCTTTCTTT.

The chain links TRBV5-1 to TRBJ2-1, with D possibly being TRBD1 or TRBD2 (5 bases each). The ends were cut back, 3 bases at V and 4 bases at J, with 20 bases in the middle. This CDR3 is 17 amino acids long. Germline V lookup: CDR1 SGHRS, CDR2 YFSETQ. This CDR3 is CASSYRSGTGGYNEQFF. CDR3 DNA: TGCGCCAGCAGCTACCGATCCGGGACGGGCGGTTACAATGAGCAGTTCTTC.

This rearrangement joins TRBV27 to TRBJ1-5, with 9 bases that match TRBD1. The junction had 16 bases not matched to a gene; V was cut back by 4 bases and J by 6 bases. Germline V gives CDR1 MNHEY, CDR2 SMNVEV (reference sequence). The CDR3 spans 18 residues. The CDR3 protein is CASSSPRGQGITGQPQHF. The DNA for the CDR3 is TGTGCCAGCAGTTCCCCCAGGGGACAGGGTATTACGGGTCAGCCCCAGCATTTT.

The CDR3, as DNA: TGTGCCAGCAGCTTCTCAGGGGGCATTACCTACGAGCAGTACTTC. It is translated as CASSFSGGITYEQYF. This chain links TRBV7-3 with TRBJ2-7; 8 nucleotides agree with TRBD1. Germline CDR1 SGHTA, CDR2 FQGTGA. The CDR3 length is 15 residues. The V and J ends lost 3 bases and 2 bases, in that order; junction bases with no gene match: 6.

The CDR3 region has the DNA TGTGCCAGCAGCAAGGGACAGGGGGGTAAAAACATTCAGTACTTC. Translation gives CASSKGQGGKNIQYF. The V and J genes are TRBV5-6 and TRBJ2-4; 11 bases line up with TRBD1. This CDR3 is 15 amino acids long. Germline V gene sequence: CDR1 SGHDT, CDR2 YYEEEE. J was trimmed by 4 bases and V by 4 bases; bases with no gene match: 4.

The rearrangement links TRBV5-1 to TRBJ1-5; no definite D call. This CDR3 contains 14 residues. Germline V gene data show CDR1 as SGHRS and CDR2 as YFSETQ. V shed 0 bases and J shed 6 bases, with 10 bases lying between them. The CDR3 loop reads CASSLAGVGQPQHF. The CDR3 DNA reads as TGCGCCAGCAGCTTGGCTGGGGTGGGTCAGCCCCAGCATTTT.

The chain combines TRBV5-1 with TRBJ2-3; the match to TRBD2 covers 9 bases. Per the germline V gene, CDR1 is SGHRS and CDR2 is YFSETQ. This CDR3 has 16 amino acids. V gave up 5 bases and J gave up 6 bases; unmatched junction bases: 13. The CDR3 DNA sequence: TGCGCCAGCAGTTCCCACCTAGCGGGATTAACCGATACGCAGTATTTT. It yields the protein CASSSHLAGLTDTQYF.

The CDR3 loop reads CASSYGQGLFEQYF. CDR3 sequence (DNA): TGTGCCAGCAGTTACGGCCAGGGCCTCTTCGAGCAGTACTTC. The V gene is TRBV6-6, the J gene TRBJ2-7; D might be TRBD1 (5 bases). CDR1 is MNHNY and CDR2 is SVGAGI in the germline V gene (reference sequence). This CDR3 has 14 amino acids. Trimming removed 2 bases from V and 6 bases from J, with 14 bases in between.

This CDR3 reads CASRLAGAGEQFF. CDR3 bases: TGTGCCAGCAGGCTAGCGGGAGCTGGTGAGCAGTTCTTC. V usage is TRBV28 and J usage is TRBJ2-1; TRBD2 aligns across 10 bases. This CDR3 is 13 amino acids long. Germline CDR1 is MDHEN and CDR2 is SYDVKM. Trimming cost V 6 bases and J 9 bases; bases outside gene matches: 5.